Reported below is one T cell receptor beta chain. The antigen is not known. Deep was the level used in running the assay. Each cell subset's genomic DNA was divided evenly among several immunoSEQ plates. The assay was immunoSEQ multiplex PCR, and TCRdb's table has in-frame clones only and misses some. The table includes fewer than 850,000 clones, less than 80% detected once. Between the trimmed V and J ends, which lost 3 bases and 10 bases, there was a span of 18 bases. Germline CDR1 reads GTSNPN; CDR2 reads SVGIG (reference sequence). The CDR3 covers 14 residues. This specimen comes from a study of shared clonotypes between healthy human individuals. The study, taken as a whole, reports: The authors sampled blood alone, and tissue repertoires likely differ. The sharing of 4.5% to 5.5% of naive CD4 clonotypes was seen across a handful of donors.

Sequencing was performed on memory CD4+ T cells sorted from blood. Noted subset: CD45RA-negative fraction. The chain has TRBV30 and TRBJ1-4; D gene ambiguous. The origin of this receptor is a woman in her twenties or thirties in good health. The CDR3 coding sequence is TGTGCCTGGAGAACGGAAGGGCTAGACGTAAAACTGTTTTTT. This codes for CAWRTEGLDVKLFF.